Listed here are 15 T cell receptor beta chains from one sample, sequenced in a study of shared clonotypes between healthy human individuals. Repertoires were generated with immunoSEQ multiplex PCR, while TCRdb's copy carries only in-frame clones and drops some. The sample yields around 440,000 clones, around 77% seen once. Sequencing was done on a sample of PBMCs. The receptors were gathered from a woman aged 35 to 49 in good health. Some clones in this sample may be carry-over from other donors' samples.

This clone was observed once. This chain joins TRBV2 and TRBJ1-5, with no clear D. The CDR3 length is 14 residues. V was cut by 1 base and J by 3 bases, with 7 bases left in between. CDR1 SNHLY and CDR2 FYNNEI come from the germline V gene. CDR3 bases: TGTGCCAGCAGTGAAGGGGTCCTCAATCAGCCCCAGCATTTT. Translating it yields CASSEGVLNQPQHF. Variable domain in full (rest from reference TRBV2 and TRBJ1-5): EPEVTQTPSHQVTQMGQEVILRCVPISNHLYFYWYRQILGQKVEFLVSFYNNEISEKSEIFDDQFSVERPDGSNFTLKIRSTKLEDSAMYFCASSEGVLNQPQHFGDGTRLSIL.

In this sample, this clone turned up once. The J gene is TRBJ2-1, the V gene TRBV5-8; no clear D gene. V was shortened by 4 bases and J by 0 bases, with 11 bases between the two germline ends. The CDR3 is 15 amino acids. In germline, CDR1 is SGHTS, CDR2 YDEGEE. The CDR3 nucleotides read TGTGCCAGCAGCCCAACTGCCCACTCCTACAATGAGCAGTTCTTC. This gives the protein CASSPTAHSYNEQFF. Together with reference TRBV5-8 and TRBJ2-1, the CDR3 gives the full variable domain: EAGVTQSPTHLIKTRGQQATLRCSPISGHTSVYWYQQALGLGLQFLLWYDEGEERNRGNFPPRFSGRQFPNYSSELNVNALELEDSALYLCASSPTAHSYNEQFFGPGTRLTVL.

J is TRBJ2-5 and V is TRBV5-4, with D perhaps matching TRBD1 (8 bases). CDR3 length equals 15 residues. Germline V gene sequence: CDR1 SGHNT, CDR2 YYREEE (reference sequence). Trimming shortened V by 4 bases and J by 4 bases, and 17 bases separated the two germline ends. The CDR3 coding sequence is TGTGCCAGCAGCCCCCGACAGGGGAGGGGAGAGACCCAGTACTTC. Translated, it gives CASSPRQGRGETQYF.

V usage is TRBV30 and J usage is TRBJ1-4; D call uncertain. The CDR3 totals 15 residues. V lost 1 base, J lost 3 bases, and 12 bases lay in between. The germline CDR1 and CDR2 sequences are GTSNPN and SVGIG (reference sequence). CDR3 coding DNA: TGTGCCTGGAGTGCTGGCGGCGCGGCTAATGAAAAACTGTTTTTT. Translation: CAWSAGGAANEKLFF.

The rearrangement uses TRBV11-2 and TRBJ2-1; no reliable D call. Germline CDR1 is SGHAT and CDR2 is FQNNGV. Trimming removed 0 bases at V and 10 bases at J, with 7 bases between. The CDR3 length is 12 residues. CDR3 region: CASSLDRAEQFF. CDR3 nucleotide sequence: TGTGCCAGCAGCTTAGACCGGGCAGAGCAGTTCTTC.

The CDR3: CASSLARKTSTDTQYF. DNA of the CDR3: TGTGCCAGCAGCTTGGCCCGTAAAACAAGCACAGATACGCAGTATTTT. This chain uses TRBV5-4 with TRBJ2-3; D unclear. The CDR3 spans 16 residues. CDR1 is SGHNT, CDR2 YYREEE, per germline (reference sequence). With 0 bases removed from V and 0 bases from J, the gap between germline ends came to 11 bases.

The V and J genes are TRBV5-1 and TRBJ2-1, with D possibly called TRBD1 or TRBD2 (5 bases each). In germline, CDR1 is SGHRS, CDR2 YFSETQ. Trimming shortened V by 0 bases and J by 4 bases, and 20 bases separated the two germline ends. This CDR3 spans 18 amino acids. CDR3 nucleotide sequence: TGCGCCAGCAGCTTGGCCATGAGGGGTAGCGAGTGGTACAATGAGCAGTTCTTC. It specifies CASSLAMRGSEWYNEQFF. Full variable domain (remainder filled in from reference TRBV5-1 and TRBJ2-1): KAGVTQTPRYLIKTRGQQVTLSCSPISGHRSVSWYQQTPGQGLQFLFEYFSETQRNKGNFPGRFSGRQFSNSRSEMNVSTLELGDSALYLCASSLAMRGSEWYNEQFFGPGTRLTVL.

The gene calls are TRBV28 and TRBJ2-5; a weak D match, TRBD2 (6 bases). CDR1 and CDR2 (germline): MDHEN, SYDVKM. The CDR3 is 14 residues long. The V and J ends lost 7 bases and 4 bases respectively, with 16 bases between them. The CDR3 DNA reads as TGTGCCAGCACCCCCCCGGGGGTTCCAGAGACCCAGTACTTC. Translated: CASTPPGVPETQYF.

This clone came up a few times. At the DNA level, this CDR3 is encoded by other sequences in the same sample as well. The V gene is TRBV28, the J gene TRBJ1-5; no clear D. The CDR3 is made up of 12 amino acids. Germline-derived CDR1 and CDR2 are MDHEN and SYDVKM. V shed 3 bases and J shed 4 bases, with 4 bases lying between them. CDR3 sequence: CASSFSNQPQHF. In DNA form, the CDR3 reads TGTGCCAGCAGTTTTTCAAATCAGCCCCAGCATTTT. Combining the CDR3 with reference TRBV28 and TRBJ1-5 gives the whole variable domain DVKVTQSSRYLVKRTGEKVFLECVQDMDHENMFWYRQDPGLGLRLIYFSYDVKMKEKGDIPEGYSVSREKKERFSLILESASTNQTSMYLCASSFSNQPQHFGDGTRLSIL.

The gene calls are TRBV7-2 and TRBJ2-7, with D possibly matching TRBD2 (6 bases). CDR3 length: 14 residues. The germline V and J ends were trimmed by 5 bases and 2 bases, with 13 bases remaining between them. CDR1 and CDR2 (germline): SGHTA, FQGNSA. CDR3 sequence (DNA): TGTGCCAGCAGCCTAAGACTAGGGGCCTACGAGCAGTACTTC. Translated: CASSLRLGAYEQYF.

In the case of this clone: Given a far larger clone just one base away, this is likely a sequencing read error. The sample holds other DNA sequences that translate to the same CDR3. This rearrangement joins TRBV30 to TRBJ2-7; D is perhaps TRBD2 (6 bases). Looked up from germline, CDR1 is GTSNPN and CDR2 is SVGIG (reference sequence). The CDR3 length is 17 residues. The CDR3 loop reads CAWKKGRLGLNSYEQCF. For the CDR3, the DNA is TGTGCCTGGAAGAAGGGAAGACTAGGACTCAACTCCTACGAGCAGTGCTTC. Combining the CDR3 with reference TRBV30 and TRBJ2-7 gives the whole variable domain SQTIHQWPATLVQPVGSPLSLECTVEGTSNPNLYWYRQAAGRGLQLLFYSVGIGQISSEVPQNLSASRPQDRQFILSSKKLLLSDSGFYLCAWKKGRLGLNSYEQCFGPGTRLTVT.

The chain combines TRBV5-6 with TRBJ2-2; 7 nucleotides align to TRBD2. After removal of 6 bases from V and 4 bases from J, the junction contained 6 bases not matched to a gene. The CDR3 extends over 14 amino acids. From germline, CDR1 is SGHDT and CDR2 YYEEEE. The CDR3 DNA reads TGTGCCAGCACCTGGGGGGGTCCCACCGGGGAGCTGTTTTTT. Encoded protein: CASTWGGPTGELFF.

The V call is TRBV7-3, the J call TRBJ2-1, with 8 positions matching TRBD2. CDR3 length equals 12 residues. Germline CDR1 is SGHTA and CDR2 is FQGTGA. V dropped 4 bases and J dropped 7; count of bases not matched to a gene: 0. The CDR3 is CASSSGGNEQFF. The DNA of the CDR3 is TGTGCCAGCAGCTCGGGGGGGAATGAGCAGTTCTTC.

The rearrangement links TRBV18 to TRBJ2-7; 10 nucleotides agree with TRBD1. J lost 5 bases, V lost 6 bases, and 4 bases had no gene match. In germline, CDR1 is KGHSH, CDR2 LQKENI. The CDR3 consists of 13 residues. The CDR3 loop reads CASSSTGGDEQYF. The CDR3 bases are TGTGCCAGCTCGTCGACAGGGGGCGACGAGCAGTACTTC.

V gene TRBV5-6 combines with J gene TRBJ2-7, with 10 nucleotides matching TRBD2. Per the germline V gene, CDR1 is SGHDT and CDR2 is YYEEEE. This CDR3 is 15 amino acids long. The trim removed 1 base at V and 6 bases at J, leaving 7 bases unmatched. CDR3 amino acids: CASSLYRLAGVEQYF. Here the CDR3 DNA reads TGTGCCAGCAGCTTGTATCGTCTAGCGGGAGTCGAGCAGTACTTC.